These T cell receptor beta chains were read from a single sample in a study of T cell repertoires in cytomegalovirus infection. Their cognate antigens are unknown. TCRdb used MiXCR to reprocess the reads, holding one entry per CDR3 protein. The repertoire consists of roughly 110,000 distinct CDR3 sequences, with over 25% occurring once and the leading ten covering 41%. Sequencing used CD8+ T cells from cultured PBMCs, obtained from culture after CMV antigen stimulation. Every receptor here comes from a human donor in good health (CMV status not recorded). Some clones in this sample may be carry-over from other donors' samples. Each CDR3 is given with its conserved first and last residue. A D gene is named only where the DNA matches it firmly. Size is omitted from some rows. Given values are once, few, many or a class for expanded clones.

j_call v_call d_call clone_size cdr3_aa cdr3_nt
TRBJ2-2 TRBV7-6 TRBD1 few CASSSFPRVKTGTGVTGELFF TGTGCTAGCAGCTCATTCCCAAGGGTGAAGACCGGGACAGGGGTCACCGGGGAGCTGTTTTTT
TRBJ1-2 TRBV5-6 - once CASSPWGGSYGYTF TGTGCCAGCAGCCCCTGGGGGGGCAGCTATGGCTACACCTTC
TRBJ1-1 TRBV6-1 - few CASRVATDYTEAFF TGTGCCAGCAGAGTAGCTACAGACTACACTGAAGCTTTCTTT
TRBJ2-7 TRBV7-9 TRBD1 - CASSRRDRPRYEQYF TGTGCCAGCAGTCGCAGGGACAGGCCCCGGTACGAGCAGTACTTC
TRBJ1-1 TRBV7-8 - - CASSLARGVQTMNTEAFF TGTGCCAGCAGCTTAGCTAGGGGGGTTCAAACGATGAACACTGAAGCTTTCTTT
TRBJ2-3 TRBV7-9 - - CASSNGLMGDTQYF TGTGCCAGCAGCAACGGCCTGATGGGTGATACGCAGTATTTT
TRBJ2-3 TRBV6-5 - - CASNTARAGTDTQYF TGTGCCAGCAATACCGCCAGGGCGGGCACAGATACGCAGTATTTT
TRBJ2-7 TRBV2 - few CASSELLATSTTYEQYF TGTGCCAGCAGTGAACTATTAGCAACTTCCACTACCTACGAGCAGTACTTC
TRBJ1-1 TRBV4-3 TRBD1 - CASSPQGPDAEAFF TGCGCCAGCAGCCCACAGGGGCCTGACGCTGAAGCTTTCTTT
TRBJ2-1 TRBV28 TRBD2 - CASSFIGIGYQAGGWDEQFF TGTGCCAGCAGTTTCATTGGGATCGGATACCAAGCGGGGGGATGGGATGAGCAGTTCTTC
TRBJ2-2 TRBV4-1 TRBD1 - CASSQTGGVANTGELFF TGCGCCAGCAGCCAGACAGGGGGGGTCGCGAACACCGGGGAGCTGTTTTTT
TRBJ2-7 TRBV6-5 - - CASSSSSFLFEDYEQYF TGTGCCAGCAGTTCCTCCTCTTTTCTCTTCGAGGACTACGAGCAGTACTTC
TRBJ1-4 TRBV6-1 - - CASSEPRASELFF TGTGCCAGCAGTGAACCGCGCGCCTCGGAACTGTTTTTT
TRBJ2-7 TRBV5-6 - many CASSLLHQGAGEQYF TGTGCCAGCAGCTTGCTCCATCAGGGAGCCGGCGAGCAGTACTTC